The 18 T cell receptor beta chains below were found in one sample sequenced in a study of T cell responses to AZD1222 COVID-19 vaccine. Produced via immunoSEQ multiplex PCR; TCRdb's table is partial and in-frame only. The table includes 160,000 or so clones, around nine tenths detected once. This material consisted of peripheral blood, taken 28 days after the second AZD1222 dose. All receptors derive from an adult who received the AZD1222 COVID-19 vaccine.

The chain links TRBV11-1 to TRBJ2-3; D is undetermined. Germline CDR1 and CDR2: SGHAT and FQDESV (reference sequence). This CDR3 spans 12 amino acids. Trimming left V 3 bases short and J 6 bases short, with 7 bases between. The CDR3 spells CASSFSADTQYF. In nucleotides, the CDR3 is TGTGCCAGCAGCTTTTCGGCTGATACGCAGTATTTT.

The chain links TRBV12-3 or TRBV12-4 to TRBJ1-4, with D possibly TRBD1 on 6 matching bases. The CDR3 contains 12 residues. The V and J ends lost 5 bases and 10 bases respectively, with 11 bases between them. The CDR3 loop is CASSIRGGKLFF. The CDR3 region has the DNA TGTGCCAGCAGTATAAGGGGGGGAAAACTGTTTTTT.

This chain uses TRBV12-3 or TRBV12-4 with TRBJ2-2; TRBD2 agrees at 8 bases. The CDR3 consists of 12 residues. Trimming took 5 bases from V and 9 from J; bases not matched to a gene: 2. This CDR3 is CASSAGGRELFF. The CDR3 region has the DNA TGTGCCAGCAGTGCGGGGGGCCGGGAGCTGTTTTTT.

A word on this clone: One end of the junction fails to match germline, which may point to a read error. The gene calls are TRBV2 and TRBJ1-1, with D unresolved. The germline CDR1 and CDR2 sequences are SNHLY and FYNNEI. CDR3 length equals 13 residues. CDR3 sequence: CASREGMDTEAFF. The CDR3 nucleotides read TGTGCCAGCCGTGAGGGAATGGACACTGAAGCTTTCTTT.

This chain links TRBV4-3 with TRBJ1-1, with D uncertain. CDR3 length equals 16 residues. The germline gives CDR1 LGHNA, CDR2 YSLEER. V was clipped by 0 bases and J by 0 bases, with 11 bases between them. CDR3 sequence: CASSQDLHGLNTEAFF. The CDR3 DNA is TGCGCCAGCAGCCAAGATCTGCACGGGTTGAACACTGAAGCTTTCTTT.

The chain carries TRBV27 and TRBJ2-7; D call uncertain. Deletions cut 5 bases from V and 2 bases from J, with 16 bases between. The CDR3 runs 15 residues. The V gene's germline CDR1 is MNHEY and CDR2 SMNVEV (reference sequence). The CDR3 loop is CASSTPSAGTYEQYF. DNA for the CDR3: TGTGCCAGCAGTACTCCTTCGGCAGGAACCTACGAGCAGTACTTC.

This clone turned up a few times. CDR3 sequence (DNA): TGCGCCAGCAGCCAAGATTGGGGGGTCCCTGAAGCTTTCTTT. This codes for CASSQDWGVPEAFF. This chain joins TRBV4-3 and TRBJ1-1, with D possibly matching TRBD1 (5 bases). CDR3 length: 14 residues. Germline-derived CDR1 and CDR2 are LGHNA and YSLEER. The V end lost 0 bases, the J end lost 6 bases, and 11 bases lay between the germline ends.

The V and J genes are TRBV7-8 and TRBJ1-2; TRBD1 aligns across 8 bases. This CDR3 is 16 amino acids long. Germline assignment: CDR1 SGHVS and CDR2 FQNEAQ. V lost 2 bases and J lost 4; bases outside the gene matches: 9. CDR3 bases: TGTGCCAGCAGCTTACGTGGCAGGGGGCAAATCTATGGCTACACCTTC. Its protein product is CASSLRGRGQIYGYTF.

This clone was observed a single time. The chain recombines TRBV4-1 with TRBJ1-1; D is uncertain. The V gene's germline CDR1 is MGHRA and CDR2 YSYEKL. Trimming took off 2 bases at V and 0 bases at J, with 16 bases between the two ends. The CDR3 covers 17 residues. The chain's CDR3 is CASSQLDSWQLNTEAFF. The DNA of the CDR3 is TGCGCCAGCAGCCAATTGGATTCGTGGCAGTTGAACACTGAAGCTTTCTTT.

This chain uses TRBV5-1 with TRBJ1-2; D perhaps matches TRBD1 (6 bases). V was pared by 2 bases and J by 8 bases, with 13 bases between. From germline, CDR1 is SGHRS and CDR2 YFSETQ. The length of the CDR3 is 13 residues. The CDR3 loop reads CASSLGGTEGYTF. For the CDR3, the DNA is TGCGCCAGCAGCTTAGGGGGGACGGAGGGCTACACCTTC.

This chain uses TRBV7-2 with TRBJ2-6; D is ambiguous. CDR3 size: 15 residues. Per germline, CDR1 SGHTA and CDR2 FQGNSA. V gave up 5 bases and J gave up 2 bases, with 10 bases separating them. As DNA, the CDR3 is TGTGCCAGCAGCCGCTATCTTACTGGGGCCAACGTCCTGACTTTC. It specifies CASSRYLTGANVLTF.

The chain is built from TRBV2 and TRBJ2-7, with no clear D. CDR1 is SNHLY and CDR2 is FYNNEI in the germline V gene. V gave up 9 bases and J gave up 2 bases, with 5 bases separating them. The CDR3 is 10 amino acids. This chain's CDR3 is CARAPYEQYF. In nucleotides, the CDR3 is TGTGCCAGAGCCCCCTACGAGCAGTACTTC.

The rearrangement uses TRBV29-1 and TRBJ1-1, with D tentatively TRBD1 (5 bases). The length of the CDR3 is 13 residues. CDR1 and CDR2 from the germline V gene are SQVTM and ANQGSEA. The V end lost 5 bases, the J end lost 3 bases, and 13 bases lay between the germline ends. CDR3 in amino acids: CSVTGRTDTEAFF. CDR3 sequence (DNA): TGCAGCGTTACGGGGCGAACAGACACTGAAGCTTTCTTT.

The V gene is TRBV12-3 or TRBV12-4, the J gene TRBJ1-1, with D perhaps TRBD1 (5 bases). V was clipped by 8 bases and J by 5 bases, with 15 bases between them. The CDR3 covers 13 residues. The CDR3 nucleotides are TGTGCCAGCGACCCAACGGGGGGGACTGAAGCTTTCTTT. This translates into CASDPTGGTEAFF.

The chain is built from TRBV19 and TRBJ1-2; a weak D match, TRBD1 (6 bases). The CDR3 length is 15 residues. Germline CDR1 reads LNHDA; CDR2 reads SQIVND (reference sequence). V was cut by 3 bases and J by 10 bases, with 21 bases left in between. For the CDR3, the DNA is TGTGCCAGTAGTATGCCCACGCCAGGGGCCTCTGACTACACCTTC. This encodes CASSMPTPGASDYTF.

This clone has only one observation. The CDR3 sequence: CAWSQLYGYTF. CDR3 DNA: TGTGCCTGGAGCCAGCTATATGGCTACACCTTC. The chain links TRBV30 to TRBJ1-2; no reliable D call. This CDR3 has 11 residues. Germline-derived CDR1 and CDR2 are GTSNPN and SVGIG (reference sequence). Deletions cut 3 bases from V and 5 bases from J, with 7 bases between.

V and J are TRBV28 and TRBJ2-7, with a tentative D call TRBD2 (5 bases). The CDR3 spans 12 residues. Trimming pared 1 base from V and 6 bases from J, leaving 7 bases between. Per the germline V gene, CDR1 is MDHEN and CDR2 is SYDVKM. The CDR3 DNA sequence: TGTGCCAGCAGTTTATATGGAGGCGAGCAGTACTTC. Its protein product is CASSLYGGEQYF.

Only a few counts were recorded for this clone. V and J are TRBV6-4 and TRBJ2-3; the match to TRBD1 covers 10 bases. Germline V gene sequence: CDR1 MRHNA, CDR2 SNTAGT. The CDR3 consists of 15 residues. V dropped 4 bases and J dropped 1; count of bases not matched to a gene: 2. The CDR3 coding sequence is TGTGCCAGCAGTGCCGGGACAGGGGGCACAGATACGCAGTATTTT. Translated: CASSAGTGGTDTQYF.